The 21 T cell receptor beta chains below all came from one sample that was sequenced in a study of early T cells in non-severe SARS-CoV-2 infection. MiXCR, run by TCRdb on the 5' RACE reads, gives a single entry per CDR3 protein. The repertoire has 100,000 to 150,000 distinct CDR3 sequences, under 15% of them found once; the top ten carry 20% to 25%. Sequenced: whole blood. All receptors derive from an adult who was a healthcare worker with PCR-confirmed SARS-CoV-2 infection or an uninfected control (not recorded which).

This clonotype was detected ten times or more. The chain carries TRBV29-1 and TRBJ2-2; TRBD2 matches 10 bases. The CDR3 length is 14 residues. With V trimmed by 6 bases and J by 4 bases, 5 bases remained unmatched. Germline V gene sequence: CDR1 SQVTM, CDR2 ANQGSEA. This chain's CDR3 is CSVSSGGTTGELFF. The CDR3 nucleotides read TGCAGCGTCAGTAGCGGGGGGACCACCGGGGAGCTGTTTTTT.

The rearrangement uses TRBV20-1 and TRBJ2-7, with D perhaps assigned TRBD1 or TRBD2 (6 bases each). The CDR3 is 14 amino acids. With 6 bases removed from V and 0 bases from J, the gap between germline ends came to 15 bases. Looked up from germline, CDR1 is DFQATT and CDR2 is SNEGSKA (reference sequence). The CDR3 is CSARRGFSSYEQYF. The CDR3 DNA reads TGCAGTGCACGGAGGGGGTTTAGCTCCTACGAGCAGTACTTC.

This clonotype has more than one count but fewer than ten. The V gene is TRBV10-3, the J gene TRBJ2-3, with unresolved D. The CDR3 is 13 residues long. Per the germline V gene, CDR1 is ENHRY and CDR2 is SYGVKD. The V end was cut by 7 bases, the J end by 4 bases, with 12 bases between. The CDR3 sequence: CAIKGLAADTQYF. CDR3 DNA: TGTGCCATCAAAGGTTTAGCCGCAGATACGCAGTATTTT.

This clonotype has only one observation. This chain connects TRBV7-9 to TRBJ2-7; maybe TRBD2 (5 bases). This CDR3 has 13 residues. In germline, CDR1 is SEHNR, CDR2 FQNEAQ (reference sequence). Deletions cut 5 bases from V and 5 bases from J, with 13 bases between. DNA of the CDR3: TGTGCCAGCAGCACAAGGTCCGGGAACGAGCAGTACTTC. It yields the protein CASSTRSGNEQYF.

The V gene is TRBV20-1, the J gene TRBJ2-5, with 7 positions matching TRBD2. The J segment lost 5 bases and the V segment lost 6 bases, leaving 12 bases of the junction unmatched. The CDR3 runs to 14 residues. Germline-derived CDR1 and CDR2 are DFQATT and SNEGSKA (reference sequence). In DNA, the CDR3 is TGCAGTGCCACGGCGAAGCGGGGCGAGGAGACCCAGTACTTC. It is translated as CSATAKRGEETQYF.

This clonotype was seen once. The genes are TRBV29-1 and TRBJ2-7, with a weak D call TRBD2 (6 bases). CDR3 length: 12 residues. The germline V gene has CDR1 SQVTM and CDR2 ANQGSEA. V lost 3 bases and J 5 bases, leaving 11 bases between the germline ends. The CDR3 region has the DNA TGCAGCGTTGACGAGGGAGGCCACGAGCAGTACTTC. Translation: CSVDEGGHEQYF.

The table lists this clonotype with a few counts. The gene calls are TRBV5-1 and TRBJ2-2; the match to TRBD1 covers 11 bases. V was clipped by 3 bases and J by 7 bases; unmatched bases: 5. Germline loops: CDR1 SGHRS, CDR2 YFSETQ. This CDR3 spans 15 amino acids. The DNA for the CDR3 is TGCGCCAGCAGCTCGGACAGGGGGCATAACGGGGAGCTGTTTTTT. Translation gives CASSSDRGHNGELFF. Full variable domain (missing parts from reference TRBV5-1 and TRBJ2-2): KAGVTQTPRYLIKTRGQQVTLSCSPISGHRSVSWYQQTPGQGLQFLFEYFSETQRNKGNFPGRFSGRQFSNSRSEMNVSTLELGDSALYLCASSSDRGHNGELFFGEGSRLTVL.

The chain carries TRBV19 and TRBJ2-3; the D call may be TRBD1 or TRBD2 (6 bases each). The CDR3 extends over 15 amino acids. Germline CDR1 is LNHDA and CDR2 is SQIVND (reference sequence). Trimming stripped 3 bases from V and 3 bases from J, with 13 bases between. DNA for the CDR3: TGTGCCAGTAGTATCGTGGGGGGCGAGACAGATACGCAGTATTTT. It specifies CASSIVGGETDTQYF.

The V gene is TRBV18, the J gene TRBJ2-7; D ambiguous. The ends were cut back, 4 bases at V and 1 base at J, with 14 bases in the middle. From germline, CDR1 is KGHSH and CDR2 LQKENI. The CDR3 covers 15 residues. CDR3 sequence reads: CASSRLNGGSYEQYF. For the CDR3, the DNA is TGTGCCAGCTCACGTTTAAATGGCGGATCCTACGAGCAGTACTTC.

The chain is built from TRBV20-1 and TRBJ2-4, with 9 bases that match TRBD1. Germline loops: CDR1 DFQATT, CDR2 SNEGSKA (reference sequence). This CDR3 region has 13 residues. V gave up 5 bases and J gave up 3 bases; unmatched junction bases: 2. The CDR3 DNA sequence: TGCAGTGCTGAGGACAGGGGCAAAAACATTCAGTACTTC. This sequence encodes CSAEDRGKNIQYF.

The sample holds a few counts of this clonotype. The chain has TRBV6-5 and TRBJ2-7; D may be TRBD1 (5 bases). Germline-derived CDR1 and CDR2 are MNHEY and SVGAGI. The CDR3 length is 13 residues. Trimming pared 8 bases from V and 2 bases from J, leaving 13 bases between. CDR3 bases: TGTGCCAGCGGCACAGGTTTCACCTACGAGCAGTACTTC. Translated: CASGTGFTYEQYF.

This chain joins TRBV3-1 and TRBJ2-1, with a weak D call TRBD2 (6 bases). The CDR3 loop spans 16 amino acids. Trimming stripped 4 bases from V and 5 bases from J, with 18 bases between. In germline, CDR1 is LGHDT, CDR2 YNNKEL (reference sequence). The CDR3 DNA sequence: TGTGCCAGCAGCCCTCACGGACTAAGAAACCACAATGAGCAGTTCTTC. It is translated as CASSPHGLRNHNEQFF.

The V call is TRBV29-1, the J call TRBJ2-2, with a possible D match to TRBD2 (5 bases). Germline V gene lookup returns CDR1 SQVTM and CDR2 ANQGSEA. CDR3 size: 11 residues. V lost 7 bases and J lost 3, with 6 bases in between. CDR3 protein: CSAGYTGELFF. CDR3 nucleotides: TGCAGCGCGGGGTACACCGGGGAGCTGTTTTTT.

The rearrangement joins TRBV4-1 to TRBJ1-5; unclear D gene. V was cut by 2 bases and J by 7 bases, with 12 bases left in between. Germline values: CDR1 MGHRA, CDR2 YSYEKL. This CDR3 spans 14 amino acids. CDR3 DNA: TGCGCCAGCAGCCAAACCGAAAGGTCCCAGCCCCAGCATTTT. Encoded protein: CASSQTERSQPQHF.

This clonotype was recorded a few times. This chain connects TRBV6-1 to TRBJ2-3, with a weak D call TRBD2 (5 bases). CDR1 is MNHNS, CDR2 SASEGT, per germline. CDR3 length: 14 residues. The V end lost 4 bases, the J end lost 4 bases, and 12 bases lay between the germline ends. The CDR3 bases are TGTGCCAGCAGTGTAGGCACTAGTGCAGATACGCAGTATTTT. Its protein is CASSVGTSADTQYF.

This rearrangement joins TRBV29-1 to TRBJ2-6; maybe TRBD2 (5 bases). V was cut by 2 bases and J by 0 bases, with 8 bases left in between. The CDR3 sequence is 15 residues long. The germline gives CDR1 SQVTM, CDR2 ANQGSEA. CDR3 sequence: CSVELRGSGANVLTF. CDR3 sequence (DNA): TGCAGCGTTGAATTACGGGGCTCTGGGGCCAACGTCCTGACTTTC.

This clonotype was counted only a few times. The chain has TRBV18 and TRBJ1-4; tentative D call: TRBD1 (6 bases). Germline V lookup: CDR1 KGHSH, CDR2 LQKENI. The V gene lost 1 base and the J gene lost 2 bases, with 8 bases spanning the gap. This CDR3 has 15 residues. CDR3 amino acids: CASSPRRGTNEKLFF. The CDR3 DNA reads TGTGCCAGCTCACCACGCAGGGGCACTAATGAAAAACTGTTTTTT.

V and J are TRBV7-8 and TRBJ2-2, with a tentative D call TRBD2 (5 bases). This CDR3 is 16 amino acids long. V lost 2 bases to trimming and J lost 1 base, with 11 bases between them. The V gene's germline CDR1 is SGHVS and CDR2 FQNEAQ. The CDR3 DNA follows: TGTGCCAGCAGCTTAATTAGAGGGTGGAACACCGGGGAGCTGTTTTTT. This translates into CASSLIRGWNTGELFF.

In its sample, this clonotype was seen many times. The chain uses TRBV19 and TRBJ2-1; 10 bases fit TRBD2. V lost 7 bases to trimming and J lost 0 bases; unmatched junction nucleotides: 24. CDR3 length: 22 residues. Per the germline V gene, CDR1 is LNHDA and CDR2 is SQIVND (reference sequence). CDR3 sequence: CASMPRYDRGSGGPLSYNEQFF. CDR3 sequence (DNA): TGTGCCAGTATGCCGCGTTACGACAGGGGTAGCGGGGGGCCCCTCTCCTACAATGAGCAGTTCTTC. Full variable domain (remainder filled in from reference TRBV19 and TRBJ2-1): DGGITQSPKYLFRKEGQNVTLSCEQNLNHDAMYWYRQDPGQGLRLIYYSQIVNDFQKGDIAEGYSVSREKKESFPLTVTSAQKNPTAFYLCASMPRYDRGSGGPLSYNEQFFGPGTRLTVL.

With respect to this clonotype: As the CDR3 is not closed by the conserved phenylalanine or tryptophan, this likely results from a read error. The V call is TRBV20-1, the J call TRBJ1-2; 8 bases fit TRBD1. The germline CDR1 and CDR2 sequences are DFQATT and SNEGSKA (reference sequence). The ends lost 1 base at V and 3 bases at J; junction bases unmatched: 7. CDR3 length: 15 amino acids. In DNA, the CDR3 is TGCAGTGCTAGAGCGTATACAGGGGGGGACTATGGCTACACCATC. Amino acids: CSARAYTGGDYGYTI.

V gene TRBV20-1 combines with J gene TRBJ1-4; D call uncertain. The CDR3 consists of 13 residues. Germline V lookup: CDR1 DFQATT, CDR2 SNEGSKA (reference sequence). In DNA form, the CDR3 reads TGCAGCTCCTTCGTGCCAGCTACTGAAAAACTGTTTTTT. Translated: CSSFVPATEKLFF.